These 24 T cell receptor beta chains were all obtained from the same sample, sequenced in a study of T-cell memory formation after mild COVID-19. TCRdb reprocessed the 5' RACE reads via MiXCR and lists one record per CDR3 protein. The sample has about 390,000 distinct CDR3 sequences; about a sixth are singletons. The sample consisted of PBMCs or a T cell subset sorted from them (not recorded which). These receptors were collected from a man younger than 35 who had mild COVID-19 (a few samples of this study predate the infection). Cell type and time point are not known.

This clonotype was seen a handful of times. V is TRBV20-1 and J is TRBJ1-6; 7 bases fit TRBD1. The CDR3 contains 15 residues. CDR1 and CDR2 from the germline V gene are DFQATT and SNEGSKA (reference sequence). V shed 0 bases, J shed 8 bases, and the junction held 7 bases outside the gene matches. Here the CDR3 reads CSARDWDSTYSPLHF. CDR3 sequence (DNA): TGCAGTGCTAGAGATTGGGACAGCACGTATTCACCCCTCCACTTT.

As for this clonotype: A read error is possible here, since a much larger clone lies one base away. CDR3 in DNA: TGTGCCAGCAGCTGGGTGCCGGGACGCGGGGGGGAGACCCAGTACTTC. Protein product: CASSWVPGRGGETQYF. The chain employs TRBV7-8 and TRBJ2-5, with 8 bases identical to TRBD2. From germline, CDR1 is SGHVS and CDR2 FQNEAQ. With 4 bases clipped from V and 5 bases from J, the junction kept 12 bases outside the gene matches. This CDR3 region has 16 residues.

This clonotype was seen repeatedly, ten times or more. The chain carries TRBV6-2 or TRBV6-3 and TRBJ2-5; the D gene is possibly TRBD1 (5 bases). Trimming left V 8 bases short and J 0 bases short, with 13 bases between. The germline V gene encodes CDR1 MNHEY and CDR2 SVGEGT. The CDR3 extends over 14 amino acids. CDR3: CASQPTAYQETQYF. The CDR3 nucleotides are TGTGCCAGCCAACCGACAGCGTACCAAGAGACCCAGTACTTC.

The table lists this clonotype with a few counts. This chain joins TRBV18 and TRBJ2-1, with D perhaps given as TRBD1 or TRBD2 (5 bases each). This CDR3 contains 14 residues. Trimming took off 5 bases at V and 7 bases at J, with 15 bases between the two ends. CDR1 and CDR2 from the germline V gene are KGHSH and LQKENI. CDR3 bases: TGTGCCAGCTCATTCAGGACGGGACCAAATGAGCAGTTCTTC. Protein: CASSFRTGPNEQFF.

The chain uses TRBV6-6 and TRBJ2-7; no definite D call. Germline V CDR1 and CDR2: MNHNY, SVGAGI (reference sequence). V was shortened by 2 bases and J by 6 bases, with 11 bases between the two germline ends. This CDR3 is 13 amino acids long. The CDR3 nucleotides are TGTGCCAGCAGTTACGATGGGGAATGCGAGCAGTACGTC. Amino acids: CASSYDGECEQYV.

This clonotype was seen a handful of times. The chain links TRBV12-3 or TRBV12-4 to TRBJ1-1, with 9 bases lining up with TRBD1. The V and J ends lost 9 bases and 5 bases, in that order; junction bases with no gene match: 4. The CDR3 runs to 12 residues. CDR3 nucleotide sequence: TGTGCCAGTGGGACAGGGTGGACTGAAGCTTTCTTT. Encoded protein: CASGTGWTEAFF.

In its sample, this clonotype was seen a few times. The gene calls are TRBV27 and TRBJ2-1, with 9 bases aligning to TRBD2. V was clipped by 7 bases and J by 0 bases; unmatched bases: 4. The length of the CDR3 is 15 residues. In germline, CDR1 is MNHEY, CDR2 SMNVEV (reference sequence). CDR3 amino acids: CASTSGMSSYNEQFF. CDR3 nucleotides: TGTGCCAGCACTAGCGGGATGAGCTCCTACAATGAGCAGTTCTTC.

This clonotype came up many times. The chain uses TRBV4-3 and TRBJ1-2; D gene ambiguous. In germline, CDR1 is LGHNA, CDR2 YSLEER. The CDR3 totals 14 residues. V lost 0 bases and J 2 bases, leaving 7 bases between the germline ends. The CDR3, as DNA: TGCGCCAGCAGCCAAGAGGTCAAAAACTATGGCTACACCTTC. Translated: CASSQEVKNYGYTF.

With regard to this clonotype: One end of the junction fails to match germline, which may point to a read error. This chain links TRBV12-3 or TRBV12-4 with TRBJ2-4; D gene ambiguous. The CDR3 covers 19 residues. The CDR3 DNA reads TGTGCCAGCAGTTTAGATAGCTGGGCAGTGAGTACGCCCAAATACATTCAGTACTTC. Translated: CASSLDSWAVSTPKYIQYF.

There are a few counts of this clonotype. V and J are TRBV4-3 and TRBJ1-4, with no clear D. Trimming left V 1 base short and J 8 bases short, with 17 bases between. Germline V gives CDR1 LGHNA, CDR2 YSLEER. The CDR3 is 16 residues long. CDR3 loop: CASSQAEGPRREKLFF. As DNA, the CDR3 is TGCGCCAGCAGCCAAGCGGAGGGTCCTCGACGGGAAAAACTGTTTTTT.

The chain links TRBV29-1 to TRBJ2-1; D is possibly TRBD2 (5 bases). CDR1 and CDR2 (germline): SQVTM, ANQGSEA. The CDR3 extends over 9 amino acids. The V end lost 7 bases, the J end lost 10 bases, and 8 bases lay between the germline ends. In nucleotides, the CDR3 is TGCAGCGCCGGCGGGGAGCAGTTCTTC. Translation: CSAGGEQFF.

The V and J genes are TRBV7-9 and TRBJ2-7, with D maybe TRBD2 (5 bases). The CDR3 runs 15 residues. V lost 5 bases to trimming and J lost 3 bases, with 17 bases between them. Germline CDR1 reads SEHNR; CDR2 reads FQNEAQ (reference sequence). DNA of the CDR3: TGTGCCAGCAGCGGAGCCTCGGGATACAACTACGAGCAGTACGTC. Protein product: CASSGASGYNYEQYV.

J is TRBJ1-2 and V is TRBV7-8, with unresolved D. The ends were cut back, 1 base at V and 8 bases at J, with 14 bases in the middle. CDR1 and CDR2 (germline): SGHVS, FQNEAQ. This CDR3 region has 14 residues. The DNA of the CDR3 is TGTGCCAGCAGCTTAGAACGGGTAGGAGGAGGCTACACCTTC. Amino acids: CASSLERVGGGYTF.

The chain couples TRBV27 to TRBJ2-3; D is undetermined. Between the trimmed V and J ends, which lost 4 bases and 2 bases, there was a span of 10 bases. CDR3 length: 14 amino acids. The germline V gene has CDR1 MNHEY and CDR2 SMNVEV (reference sequence). CDR3 protein: CASSSQILTDTQYF. CDR3 bases: TGTGCCAGCAGTTCCCAAATCCTCACAGATACGCAGTATTTT.

The V gene is TRBV4-3, the J gene TRBJ1-5, with TRBD1 matching over 9 bases. Losses at the gene ends were 0 bases for V and 0 bases for J; bases not matched to a gene: 18. This CDR3 is built from 22 residues. CDR1 LGHNA and CDR2 YSLEER come from the germline V gene. The CDR3 DNA reads as TGCGCCAGCAGCCAAGATTACCGGGACAGGGATGATAGAGGGTATAGCAATCAGCCCCAGCATTTT. It is translated as CASSQDYRDRDDRGYSNQPQHF.

This clonotype was seen a few times. The rearrangement links TRBV7-2 to TRBJ2-2, with TRBD1 matching 7 bases. The germline V gene encodes CDR1 SGHTA and CDR2 FQGNSA. V shed 0 bases and J 4 bases; nucleotides not matched to a gene: 5. The CDR3 loop spans 16 amino acids. CDR3 sequence (DNA): TGTGCCAGCAGCTTAGCCCCGAGGACAGGCACCGGGGAGCTGTTTTTT. Translating it yields CASSLAPRTGTGELFF.

This chain connects TRBV4-3 to TRBJ1-2; D is uncertain. This CDR3 is 14 amino acids long. Germline V CDR1 and CDR2: LGHNA, YSLEER. Deletions cut 4 bases from V and 6 bases from J, with 15 bases between. The CDR3 bases are TGCGCCAGCAGCCTAGAAGCCGGGTCCAATGGCTACACCTTC. Amino acid sequence: CASSLEAGSNGYTF.

The chain carries TRBV4-1 and TRBJ2-5; 10 nucleotides align to TRBD2. This CDR3 has 19 amino acids. Germline loops: CDR1 MGHRA, CDR2 YSYEKL. V shed 1 base, J shed 2 bases, and the junction held 13 bases outside the gene matches. Here the CDR3 reads CASSQGFSGGQSEQETQYF. DNA for the CDR3: TGCGCCAGCAGCCAAGGGTTTAGCGGGGGGCAAAGTGAACAAGAGACCCAGTACTTC.

The chain couples TRBV7-2 to TRBJ1-2; 9 positions match TRBD1. Germline CDR1 is SGHTA and CDR2 is FQGNSA. The CDR3 extends over 14 amino acids. J was trimmed by 5 bases and V by 5 bases; bases with no gene match: 6. The CDR3 coding sequence is TGTGCCAGCAGCACGACAGGGGGAGGGTATGGCTACACCTTC. Translating gives CASSTTGGGYGYTF.

The chain carries TRBV20-1 and TRBJ2-2; a possible D gene is TRBD1 (6 bases). V was cut by 3 bases and J by 6 bases, with 17 bases left in between. Germline V gives CDR1 DFQATT, CDR2 SNEGSKA (reference sequence). CDR3 length: 15 residues. CDR3 in amino acids: CSARTGTSGPGELFF. The DNA for the CDR3 is TGCAGTGCTAGGACGGGGACAAGCGGACCCGGGGAGCTGTTTTTT.

This chain links TRBV5-1 with TRBJ1-6; the D is unclear. There are 13 residues in the CDR3. CDR1 and CDR2 (germline): SGHRS, YFSETQ. V was pared by 4 bases and J by 10 bases, with 12 bases between. CDR3 sequence: CASSNSPESPLHF. As DNA, the CDR3 is TGCGCCAGCAGCAACTCCCCGGAGTCACCCCTCCACTTT.

V and J are TRBV2 and TRBJ1-6, with D possibly matching TRBD1 (5 bases). Trimming took 5 bases from V and 3 from J, leaving 14 bases between them. The V gene's germline CDR1 is SNHLY and CDR2 FYNNEI. CDR3 length equals 16 residues. CDR3 DNA sequence: TGTGCCAGCAGTCCGAGGAGGGGAATCTATAATTCACCCCTCCACTTT. Its translation: CASSPRRGIYNSPLHF.

The chain uses TRBV9 and TRBJ2-5, with D possibly matching TRBD2 (6 bases). The V and J ends lost 3 bases and 5 bases respectively, with 11 bases between them. Germline loops: CDR1 SGDLS, CDR2 YYNGEE. This CDR3 contains 13 residues. The CDR3 here is CASSGTSPETQYF. The CDR3 nucleotides are TGTGCCAGCAGCGGAACTAGCCCGGAGACCCAGTACTTC.

The chain uses TRBV20-1 and TRBJ2-4, with no clear D. Deletions cut 4 bases from V and 0 bases from J, with 13 bases between. The CDR3 is 15 residues long. The germline V gene has CDR1 DFQATT and CDR2 SNEGSKA (reference sequence). As DNA, the CDR3 is TGCAGTGCTACTAAGACCTCCTTAGCCAAAAACATTCAGTACTTC. It encodes CSATKTSLAKNIQYF.